The rows below give T cell receptor beta chains drawn from one sample of a study of cytomegalovirus exposure and HLA in healthy donors. Method: immunoSEQ multiplex PCR; TCRdb's copy keeps in-frame clones and lacks some. The table records fewer than 120,000 clones, approximately 89% of them present only once. Sequences were obtained from PBMCs. These receptors originate from a woman younger than 35 in good health and CMV-seronegative. Both conserved end residues are part of each CDR3. A D gene is named only where the DNA matches it firmly. Clone size is stated in some rows and not others, as once, few, many or a class when expanded.

size	V	J	D	DNA	CDR3
NA	TRBV4-3	TRBJ1-1	NA	TGCGCCAGCAGCCCCGGGGGGAACACTGAAGCTTTCTTT	CASSPGGNTEAFF
NA	TRBV4-1	TRBJ1-4	NA	TGCGCCAGCAGCCAAAACAGTAACCAGTTTTTT	CASSQNSNQFF
NA	TRBV11-1	TRBJ1-2	NA	TGTGCCAGCAGCTTAACGCGGGGTGGCTACACCTTC	CASSLTRGGYTF
NA	TRBV7-9	TRBJ2-7	NA	TGTGCCAGCAGCCCTTCGGACAGCTACGAGCAGTACTTC	CASSPSDSYEQYF
NA	TRBV9	TRBJ2-2	NA	TGTGCCAGCAGCGTAGAGCAGCCAGGGACTACCGGGGAGCTGTTTTTT	CASSVEQPGTTGELFF
NA	TRBV7-2	TRBJ2-2	NA	TGTGCCAGCAGCCTTACGGACATTGCCGGGGAGCTGTTTTTT	CASSLTDIAGELFF
NA	TRBV4-2	TRBJ2-1	TRBD2	TGTGCCAGCAGCCCTATGGGACTAGCGGGGGGGTTTGACGCCTACAATGAGCAGTTCTTC	CASSPMGLAGGFDAYNEQFF
NA	TRBV6-6	TRBJ2-7	TRBD1	TGTGCCAGACGAGACAGGGCGTTCTACGAGCAGTACTTC	CARRDRAFYEQYF
NA	TRBV7-3	TRBJ1-1	TRBD1	TGTGCCAGCAGCCGCGAGGGACAGCTTGAAGCTTTCTTT	CASSREGQLEAFF
NA	TRBV30	TRBJ2-3	TRBD2	TGTGCCTGGAGTGTAGCGGGAGCCACAGATACGCAGTATTTT	CAWSVAGATDTQYF
NA	TRBV30	TRBJ2-5	NA	TGTGCCTGGGACAGAAACCCAGAGACCCAGTACTTC	CAWDRNPETQYF
NA	TRBV6-1	TRBJ1-5	NA	TGTGCCAGCAGTGACCTAGGGAGTCAGCCCCAGCATTTT	CASSDLGSQPQHF
NA	TRBV15	TRBJ2-1	NA	TGTGCCACCAGCACCGTGTACAATGAGCAGTTCTTC	CATSTVYNEQFF
NA	TRBV2	TRBJ1-1	NA	TGTGCCAGCAGTGAAGCGGAGGGGAGGACTGAAGCTTTCTTT	CASSEAEGRTEAFF
few	TRBV6-1	TRBJ2-5	TRBD2	TGTGCCAGCGGGGGGACTAGCGGGAGCGCGGAGACCCAGTACTTC	CASGGTSGSAETQYF
NA	TRBV2	TRBJ2-6	NA	TGTGCCAGCAGTGAGACTGACTCTGGGGCCAACGTCCTGACTTTC	CASSETDSGANVLTF
once	TRBV7-3	TRBJ1-1	NA	TGTGCCAGCAGCGAATTCAGGGGCGCGGAAGCTTTCTTT	CASSEFRGAEAFF
NA	TRBV18	TRBJ1-5	TRBD1	TGTGCCAGCTCGCCTGACAGGGGCTGGCCCCAGCATTTT	CASSPDRGWPQHF
NA	TRBV6-5	TRBJ1-1	NA	TGTGCCAGCAGTTACGATGGACAGCTCCCTGGTAGCCAAGCTTTCTTT	CASSYDGQLPGSQAFF
NA	TRBV11-2	TRBJ2-5	TRBD1	TGTGCCAGCAGCTTAGGGGACAGGGGGAGTGAGACCCAGTACTTC	CASSLGDRGSETQYF
NA	TRBV18	TRBJ1-1	NA	TGTGCCAGCTCACCCCCCGGAGGGAGGTACACTGAAGCTTTCTTT	CASSPPGGRYTEAFF
NA	TRBV5-1	TRBJ1-1	TRBD1	TGCGCCAGCAGCCCCGCAGTGGACAGGGACTCTGAAGCTTTCTTT	CASSPAVDRDSEAFF
NA	TRBV9	TRBJ2-2	TRBD2	TGTGCCAGCAGCCCGAGACTAGCGGGAGGGCCCTACACCGGGGAGCTGTTTTTT	CASSPRLAGGPYTGELFF